Below, 17 T cell receptor beta chains from the same sample are listed, as sequenced in a study of blood T cell repertoires in COVID-19. Libraries were prepared by immunoSEQ multiplex PCR; TCRdb keeps only in-frame clonotypes and omits some of them. The table records about 80,000 clones, around 80% of them present only once. The sequenced sample consisted of peripheral blood. The receptors shown here come from an older man with active or convalescent COVID-19.

The CDR3 DNA reads as TGTGCCAGCAGCGTAGAGGAGCGAGCGGGGCAAACCTACGAGCAGTACTTC. This translates into CASSVEERAGQTYEQYF. The chain combines TRBV9 with TRBJ2-7; 7 nucleotides align to TRBD2. CDR3 length: 17 residues. Germline V gene data show CDR1 as SGDLS and CDR2 as YYNGEE. V was pared by 0 bases and J by 2 bases, with 11 bases of the junction left unmatched.

This chain uses TRBV28 with TRBJ2-1; D may be TRBD2 (6 bases). The germline V gene has CDR1 MDHEN and CDR2 SYDVKM. This CDR3 is built from 16 residues. V was pared by 3 bases and J by 0 bases, with 12 bases between. For the CDR3, the DNA is TGTGCCAGCAGTTTGGGCGGGGCCAGCTCCTACAATGAGCAGTTCTTC. It specifies CASSLGGASSYNEQFF. Together with reference TRBV28 and TRBJ2-1, the CDR3 gives the full variable domain: DVKVTQSSRYLVKRTGEKVFLECVQDMDHENMFWYRQDPGLGLRLIYFSYDVKMKEKGDIPEGYSVSREKKERFSLILESASTNQTSMYLCASSLGGASSYNEQFFGPGTRLTVL.

The CDR3 nucleotides are TGTGCCAGTACCCAGGGGTTAGCGGGGTTGAACACCGGGGAGCTGTTTTTT. Amino acid sequence: CASTQGLAGLNTGELFF. V usage is TRBV19 and J usage is TRBJ2-2; 8 positions agree with TRBD2. This CDR3 is built from 17 residues. CDR1 LNHDA and CDR2 SQIVND come from the germline V gene (reference sequence). Trimming took 7 bases from V and 1 from J; bases not matched to a gene: 11. The variable domain in full, with the rest retrieved from reference TRBV19 and TRBJ2-2, is DGGITQSPKYLFRKEGQNVTLSCEQNLNHDAMYWYRQDPGQGLRLIYYSQIVNDFQKGDIAEGYSVSREKKESFPLTVTSAQKNPTAFYLCASTQGLAGLNTGELFFGEGSRLTVL.

This chain links TRBV18 with TRBJ1-1; D not resolved. Germline values: CDR1 KGHSH, CDR2 LQKENI. The germline V and J ends were trimmed by 5 bases and 2 bases, with 9 bases remaining between them. The CDR3 contains 13 residues. DNA of the CDR3: TGTGCCAGCTCAGTACAGCTTAACACTGAAGCTTTCTTT. It is translated as CASSVQLNTEAFF.

The chain couples TRBV19 to TRBJ1-2; D perhaps matches TRBD1 (5 bases). CDR1 is LNHDA, CDR2 SQIVND, per germline (reference sequence). V dropped 7 bases and J dropped 5 bases, with 23 bases sitting between them. The CDR3 length is 16 residues. CDR3 region: CASTKREGPLRYGYTF. DNA of the CDR3: TGTGCCAGTACCAAAAGGGAGGGGCCGCTTCGATATGGCTACACCTTC.

This clone was seen more than once but under ten times. The chain couples TRBV6-6 to TRBJ2-1; a possible D gene is TRBD2 (5 bases). This CDR3 region has 15 residues. The germline gives CDR1 MNHNY, CDR2 SVGAGI (reference sequence). With 4 bases removed from V and 8 bases from J, the gap between germline ends came to 18 bases. The CDR3 DNA is TGTGCCAGCAGTTTGCGGACTTCTAAACCCGATGAGCAGTTCTTC. Amino acid sequence: CASSLRTSKPDEQFF.

This clone was detected only a few times. The chain employs TRBV5-5 and TRBJ1-2; perhaps TRBD1 as D (5 bases). Between the trimmed V and J ends, which lost 1 base and 2 bases, there was a span of 15 bases. Germline V gives CDR1 SGHKS, CDR2 YYEKEE (reference sequence). This CDR3 has 16 residues. This CDR3 reads CASSLPSQGRNYGYTF. CDR3 sequence (DNA): TGTGCCAGCAGCTTGCCTTCCCAGGGCCGAAACTATGGCTACACCTTC.

V and J are TRBV24-1 and TRBJ2-1; D perhaps matches TRBD2 (7 bases). Deletions cut 6 bases from V and 7 bases from J, with 12 bases between. CDR1 is KGHDR and CDR2 is SFDVKD in the germline V gene. CDR3 length equals 13 residues. The CDR3 DNA is TGTGCCACCAGTAGGGGAGGGGGTAATGAGCAGTTCTTC. It codes for CATSRGGGNEQFF.

This sequence joins TRBV28 and TRBJ2-2; a possible D gene is TRBD2 (6 bases). The CDR3 is 14 residues long. Germline CDR1 MDHEN, CDR2 SYDVKM. Between the trimmed V and J ends, which lost 6 bases and 1 base, there was a span of 9 bases. The DNA for the CDR3 is TGTGCCAGCAGGGTAGCGGAGAACACCGGGGAGCTGTTTTTT. Translating it yields CASRVAENTGELFF.

The rearrangement links TRBV2 to TRBJ2-5; 10 bases are shared with TRBD2. Trimming took 8 bases from V and 5 from J; bases not matched to a gene: 14. CDR3 length: 16 residues. CDR1 is SNHLY and CDR2 is FYNNEI in the germline V gene. The CDR3 reads CASVGIAGGDAETQYF. In DNA form, the CDR3 reads TGTGCCAGCGTGGGCATAGCGGGAGGTGATGCGGAGACCCAGTACTTC.

The chain employs TRBV5-4 and TRBJ2-2; D perhaps matches TRBD1 (6 bases). The CDR3 has 15 residues. Per the germline V gene, CDR1 is SGHNT and CDR2 is YYREEE (reference sequence). Trimming cost V 4 bases and J 0 bases, with 10 bases left between them. The CDR3 spells CASSQGYANTGELFF. CDR3 coding DNA: TGTGCCAGCAGCCAGGGGTACGCGAACACCGGGGAGCTGTTTTTT.

This clone has just a few counts. The chain carries TRBV24-1 and TRBJ1-2, with D possibly TRBD1 on 6 matching bases. CDR3 length: 13 amino acids. Looked up from germline, CDR1 is KGHDR and CDR2 is SFDVKD. V was clipped by 7 bases and J by 3 bases, with 11 bases between them. The CDR3 loop reads CATRTGGHYGYTF. CDR3 DNA sequence: TGTGCCACCAGGACGGGGGGGCACTATGGCTACACCTTC.

The genes are TRBV6-5 and TRBJ1-2; 10 nucleotides align to TRBD1. The CDR3 totals 13 residues. From germline, CDR1 is MNHEY and CDR2 SVGAGI. Trimming cost V 5 bases and J 5 bases; bases outside gene matches: 2. CDR3 protein: CASSKGQGYGYTF. DNA of the CDR3: TGTGCCAGCAGTAAGGGACAGGGGTATGGCTACACCTTC.

Note on this clone: This specimen includes other DNA sequences encoding the same CDR3. This chain links TRBV5-1 with TRBJ1-1; D is unclear. The germline V gene encodes CDR1 SGHRS and CDR2 YFSETQ. The CDR3 has 14 amino acids. V lost 0 bases and J 2 bases, leaving 8 bases between the germline ends. The CDR3 nucleotides read TGCGCCAGCAGCTTGGGCGGGAGCAACACTGAAGCTTTCTTT. This gives the protein CASSLGGSNTEAFF.

The rearrangement links TRBV19 to TRBJ1-4, with D perhaps matching TRBD1 (6 bases). V lost 6 bases and J 3 bases, leaving 17 bases between the germline ends. The CDR3 runs to 16 residues. Germline-derived CDR1 and CDR2 are LNHDA and SQIVND (reference sequence). The CDR3 region has the DNA TGTGCCAGTAGGCAGGGACACACCGCCCCTAATGAAAAACTGTTTTTT. This translates into CASRQGHTAPNEKLFF.

The rearrangement links TRBV5-1 to TRBJ2-1, with TRBD2 identical over 11 bases. J gave up 4 bases and V 4 bases, and 7 bases lay outside the gene matches. The CDR3 sequence is 16 residues long. The V gene's germline CDR1 is SGHRS and CDR2 YFSETQ. This CDR3 is CASSVKTSGAYNEQFF. The DNA of the CDR3 is TGCGCCAGCAGCGTTAAGACTAGCGGGGCATACAATGAGCAGTTCTTC.

Written as DNA, the CDR3 is TGCGCCAGCAGCCAGGGGACAGCCGCCAACTATGGCTACACCTTC. The encoded protein is CASSQGTAANYGYTF. This chain connects TRBV4-1 to TRBJ1-2, with 7 positions matching TRBD1. Germline loops: CDR1 MGHRA, CDR2 YSYEKL. This CDR3 spans 15 amino acids. J lost 2 bases, V lost 3 bases, and 6 bases had no gene match.